These 26 T cell receptor beta chains originate from one sample sequenced in a study of blood T cell repertoires in COVID-19. Clones were sequenced by immunoSEQ multiplex PCR, and TCRdb holds only the in-frame ones, with some missing. This sample has fewer than 350,000 clones, with 80% to 95% found just once. Material: peripheral blood. The receptor set was obtained from a woman younger than 45 with COVID-19, enrolled during active disease.

The CDR3: CASSLGLSNQPQHF. CDR3 sequence (DNA): TGTGCCAGCAGCCTGGGACTTAGCAATCAGCCCCAGCATTTT. V and J are TRBV5-6 and TRBJ1-5; TRBD1 might be the D (5 bases). V lost 4 bases, J lost 0 bases, and 8 bases lay in between. The CDR3 is 14 amino acids. Per the germline V gene, CDR1 is SGHDT and CDR2 is YYEEEE.

CDR3 region: CASSRQPATNEKLFF. The CDR3 DNA sequence: TGTGCCAGCAGCAGACAGCCTGCAACTAATGAAAAACTGTTTTTT. The rearrangement uses TRBV7-9 and TRBJ1-4; tentatively, D is TRBD1 (5 bases). The V and J ends lost 5 bases and 0 bases respectively, with 10 bases between them. Germline lookup yields CDR1 SEHNR and CDR2 FQNEAQ (reference sequence). The CDR3 spans 15 residues.

To note about this clone: The sample has other DNA sequences that encode this CDR3 too. The chain couples TRBV7-9 to TRBJ2-5; the match to TRBD2 covers 7 bases. V shed 0 bases, J shed 2 bases, and the junction held 0 bases outside the gene matches. The CDR3 totals 14 residues. From germline, CDR1 is SEHNR and CDR2 FQNEAQ (reference sequence). Written as DNA, the CDR3 is TGTGCCAGCAGCTTAGCGGGGGGGCAAGAGACCCAGTACTTC. It yields the protein CASSLAGGQETQYF.

This rearrangement joins TRBV7-2 to TRBJ2-3; D not certain. The CDR3 has 16 residues. CDR1 and CDR2 (germline): SGHTA, FQGNSA. V lost 5 bases and J 1 base, leaving 16 bases between the germline ends. The CDR3 loop reads CASSLRSGPGTDTQYF. The CDR3 DNA sequence: TGTGCCAGCAGCCTCCGTTCGGGTCCGGGCACAGATACGCAGTATTTT.

The gene calls are TRBV7-9 and TRBJ2-3; TRBD1 matches 7 bases. With 5 bases clipped from V and 2 bases from J, the junction kept 7 bases outside the gene matches. The CDR3 contains 15 residues. Germline V CDR1 and CDR2: SEHNR, FQNEAQ (reference sequence). CDR3 residues: CASSQRGQITDTQYF. DNA of the CDR3: TGTGCCAGCAGCCAAAGGGGACAGATCACAGATACGCAGTATTTT.

This chain links TRBV6-1 with TRBJ2-7; 10 bases match TRBD1. The germline V gene encodes CDR1 MNHNS and CDR2 SASEGT. The CDR3 totals 14 residues. With 1 base clipped from V and 3 bases from J, the junction kept 0 bases outside the gene matches. This chain's CDR3 is CASSEGDRGYEQYF. The CDR3 DNA follows: TGTGCCAGCAGTGAAGGGGACAGGGGCTACGAGCAGTACTTC.

This clone was observed at least ten times. The V call is TRBV3-1 (or the pseudogene TRBV3-2), the J call TRBJ2-5; 9 nucleotides agree with TRBD2. The CDR3 contains 17 residues. From germline, CDR1 is LGHDT and CDR2 YNNKEL (reference sequence). Germline trimming cut 4 bases from V and 5 bases from J; bases unmatched to any gene: 14. CDR3 residues: CASSPEDRREGRETQYF. CDR3 nucleotides: TGTGCCAGCAGCCCCGAGGATCGGCGGGAGGGTCGGGAGACCCAGTACTTC.

This clone showed up many times. The rearrangement joins TRBV19 to TRBJ1-1, with 7 nucleotides matching TRBD1. V gave up 6 bases and J gave up 0 bases; unmatched junction bases: 1. CDR3 size: 13 residues. The germline CDR1 and CDR2 sequences are LNHDA and SQIVND (reference sequence). DNA for the CDR3: TGTGCCAGTAGGGGACAGTTGAACACTGAAGCTTTCTTT. Translation: CASRGQLNTEAFF. Full variable domain (remainder filled in from reference TRBV19 and TRBJ1-1): DGGITQSPKYLFRKEGQNVTLSCEQNLNHDAMYWYRQDPGQGLRLIYYSQIVNDFQKGDIAEGYSVSREKKESFPLTVTSAQKNPTAFYLCASRGQLNTEAFFGQGTRLTVV.

This clone was detected only once. The chain employs TRBV20-1 and TRBJ2-1; 13 nucleotides agree with TRBD2. V lost 3 bases and J lost 8; bases outside the gene matches: 7. There are 15 residues in the CDR3. CDR1 is DFQATT, CDR2 SNEGSKA, per germline (reference sequence). The CDR3 spells CSASGLAGARDEQFF. The CDR3 nucleotides are TGCAGTGCTAGTGGACTAGCGGGAGCTAGGGATGAGCAGTTCTTC.

The rearrangement joins TRBV19 to TRBJ2-2; 8 nucleotides line up with TRBD2. Germline CDR1 and CDR2: LNHDA and SQIVND (reference sequence). V gave up 5 bases and J gave up 4 bases; unmatched junction bases: 9. The length of the CDR3 is 16 residues. CDR3 bases: TGTGCCAGTAGTCTCCTAACTAGCGGAGGCACCGGGGAGCTGTTTTTT. This sequence encodes CASSLLTSGGTGELFF.

The chain has TRBV5-4 and TRBJ1-1; TRBD1 is a possible D gene (6 bases). Trimming cost V 3 bases and J 1 base, with 13 bases left between them. This CDR3 contains 15 residues. Looked up from germline, CDR1 is SGHNT and CDR2 is YYREEE (reference sequence). The CDR3 protein is CASSSKDRTNTEAFF. The DNA of the CDR3 is TGTGCCAGCAGCTCTAAAGACAGGACGAACACTGAAGCTTTCTTT.

This clone was picked up a small number of times. The CDR3 region is CASSDTNEQFF. The DNA of the CDR3 is TGTGCCAGCAGCGACACCAATGAGCAGTTCTTC. The chain joins TRBV6-5 to TRBJ2-1; D unresolved. Trimming removed 6 bases from V and 6 bases from J, with 6 bases in between. CDR1 and CDR2 (germline): MNHEY, SVGAGI. The CDR3 runs to 11 residues.

This clone was seen a single time. V and J are TRBV6-6 and TRBJ2-7, with a weak D call TRBD2 (5 bases). V shed 1 base and J shed 0 bases, with 10 bases lying between them. The germline V gene encodes CDR1 MNHNY and CDR2 SVGAGI (reference sequence). The CDR3 spans 15 residues. The CDR3 loop reads CASSYLGAGSYEQYF. The CDR3 DNA reads TGTGCCAGCAGTTACTTAGGTGCGGGCTCCTACGAGCAGTACTTC.

The genes are TRBV7-6 and TRBJ1-2, with 7 nucleotides matching TRBD1. There are 11 residues in the CDR3. With 6 bases clipped from V and 8 bases from J, the junction kept 3 bases outside the gene matches. Germline-derived CDR1 and CDR2 are SGHVS and FNYEAQ. CDR3 nucleotides: TGTGCCAGCAGGGACAGGAAGGGCTACACCTTC. Protein sequence: CASRDRKGYTF.

This clone appeared once. The J gene is TRBJ1-2, the V gene TRBV21-1. TRBV21-1 is given as a pseudogene. The CDR3 has 15 amino acids. The CDR3 DNA is TGTGCCAGCAGCAAGTGGATTGGGGGGGGCTGTGGCTACACCTTC. It translates to CASSKWIGGGCGYTF.

The chain couples TRBV10-3 to TRBJ1-2, with D unresolved. V lost 8 bases, J lost 8 bases, and 15 bases lay in between. CDR3 size: 12 residues. Germline V CDR1 and CDR2: ENHRY, SYGVKD. CDR3 nucleotides: TGTGCCATCCGACCCTACAGAGGGGGCTACACCTTC. Its protein is CAIRPYRGGYTF.

J is TRBJ2-2 and V is TRBV27, with D perhaps TRBD1 (6 bases). Germline-derived CDR1 and CDR2 are MNHEY and SMNVEV (reference sequence). Trimming removed 8 bases from V and 15 bases from J, with 25 bases in between. The CDR3 is made up of 14 amino acids. DNA of the CDR3: TGTGCCAGCGTTGGTGGGGGCCTAAAGACGAAGATGTTTTTT. Protein sequence: CASVGGGLKTKMFF.

This sequence joins TRBV5-4 and TRBJ1-3; D remains unclear. Germline V gives CDR1 SGHNT, CDR2 YYREEE (reference sequence). V was pared by 4 bases and J by 0 bases, with 8 bases between. The CDR3 has 14 amino acids. The CDR3 is CASSPSISGNTIYF. DNA for the CDR3: TGTGCCAGCAGCCCCAGTATCTCTGGAAACACCATATATTTT.

V and J are TRBV7-3 and TRBJ2-5; 11 bases align to TRBD2. Germline assignment: CDR1 SGHTA and CDR2 FQGTGA. The CDR3 runs 15 residues. V trimming: 5 bases; J trimming: 5 bases; junction bases outside the gene matches: 7. Here the CDR3 reads CASSKTSGTRETQYF. The CDR3 DNA follows: TGTGCCAGCAGCAAGACTAGCGGGACACGGGAGACCCAGTACTTC. Variable domain in full (rest from reference TRBV7-3 and TRBJ2-5): GAGVSQTPSNKVTEKGKYVELRCDPISGHTALYWYRQSLGQGPEFLIYFQGTGAADDSGLPNDRFFAVRPEGSVSTLKIQRTERGDSAVYLCASSKTSGTRETQYFGPGTRLLVL.

For this clone: This same CDR3 is encoded by further DNA sequences in the sample. The chain is built from TRBV18 and TRBJ1-5, with D unclear. The CDR3 sequence is 14 residues long. Trimming removed 3 bases at V and 2 bases at J, with 8 bases between. Germline V CDR1 and CDR2: KGHSH, LQKENI. The CDR3 DNA reads TGTGCCAGCTCACCCGGTCAGGGCAATCAGCCCCAGCATTTT. It specifies CASSPGQGNQPQHF.

A remark on this clone: One end of the junction varies from germline; a read error may be responsible. This chain links TRBV4-2 with TRBJ2-2; 10 nucleotides align to TRBD2. The CDR3 spans 18 residues. The germline V gene encodes CDR1 LGHNA and CDR2 YNFKEQ. This CDR3 is CAGSHETDLAGAVGELFF. The CDR3 DNA sequence: TGTGCCGGCAGCCACGAAACCGATCTAGCGGGAGCGGTCGGGGAGCTGTTTTTT.

The chain recombines TRBV9 with TRBJ2-1, with 7 bases identical to TRBD2. The CDR3 covers 13 residues. Losses at the gene ends were 0 bases for V and 14 bases for J; bases not matched to a gene: 8. CDR1 SGDLS and CDR2 YYNGEE come from the germline V gene. The chain's CDR3 is CASSVAQWGGEFF. CDR3 DNA sequence: TGTGCCAGCAGCGTAGCGCAGTGGGGAGGGGAGTTCTTC.

The chain has TRBV11-2 and TRBJ2-7; 10 bases match TRBD2. The V gene end was trimmed by 5 bases and the J gene end by 4 bases; junction bases not matched to a gene: 5. The CDR3 spans 14 residues. CDR1 is SGHAT and CDR2 is FQNNGV in the germline V gene. DNA for the CDR3: TGTGCCAGCAGCGAAGCGGGAGGGGGATACGAGCAGTACTTC. Amino acid sequence: CASSEAGGGYEQYF. The full variable domain, completed using reference TRBV11-2 and TRBJ2-7, is EAGVAQSPRYKIIEKRQSVAFWCNPISGHATLYWYQQILGQGPKLLIQFQNNGVVDDSQLPKDRFSAERLKGVDSTLKIQPAKLEDSAVYLCASSEAGGGYEQYFGPGTRLTVT.

The chain has TRBV28 and TRBJ1-4, with TRBD1 identical over 8 bases. Germline V gene data show CDR1 as MDHEN and CDR2 as SYDVKM. V trimming: 7 bases; J trimming: 7 bases; junction bases outside the gene matches: 11. The CDR3 contains 15 residues. For the CDR3, the DNA is TGTGCCAGCACCTTAGGGGACAGGTGGGGTGAAAAACTGTTTTTT. Translating gives CASTLGDRWGEKLFF.

The chain carries TRBV4-1 and TRBJ2-1; possible D gene TRBD1, 5 bases. The V end lost 6 bases, the J end lost 4 bases, and 16 bases lay between the germline ends. The CDR3 sequence is 15 residues long. CDR1 is MGHRA and CDR2 is YSYEKL in the germline V gene. The CDR3 DNA follows: TGCGCCAGCAGGCCAGGGTTTGGAAATTACAATGAGCAGTTCTTC. It specifies CASRPGFGNYNEQFF.

V and J are TRBV20-1 and TRBJ1-5, with unresolved D. The germline gives CDR1 DFQATT, CDR2 SNEGSKA (reference sequence). V lost 3 bases to trimming and J lost 4 bases, with 7 bases between them. The CDR3 extends over 12 amino acids. The chain's CDR3 is CSASQRNQPQHF. CDR3 DNA: TGCAGTGCTAGTCAGCGAAATCAGCCCCAGCATTTT.